A single sample is the source of the 21 T cell receptor beta chains below, sequenced in a study of blood T cell repertoires in COVID-19 (dated by TCRdb to about 2020). Library preparation was by the immunoSEQ multiplex PCR assay. TCRdb re-hosts the immuneACCESS table, in-frame sequences only. Its copies lack some clones; in the studies checked, an unresolved V gene accounts for under half of them, and the cause for the rest is not known. The table for this sample lists 450,000 or so clones; roughly 89% of them were counted only once. Roughly 0.76% of the sample comes from the top ten. Sequencing input: peripheral blood. These receptors originate from a man between 18 and 29 years old with COVID-19, enrolled during active disease.

This chain uses TRBV7-2 with TRBJ2-1, with TRBD2 identical over 9 bases. The CDR3 totals 18 residues. Germline V lookup: CDR1 SGHTA, CDR2 FQGNSA. With V trimmed by 2 bases and J by 4 bases, 12 bases remained unmatched. In nucleotides, the CDR3 is TGTGCCAGCAGCTTATTAGGGGCGGCGGGGGGGGCGTACAATGAGCAGTTCTTC. It specifies CASSLLGAAGGAYNEQFF. The full variable domain, its missing parts supplied by reference TRBV7-2 and TRBJ2-1, is GAGVSQSPSNKVTEKGKDVELRCDPISGHTALYWYRQSLGQGLEFLIYFQGNSAPDKSGLPSDRFSAERTGGSVSTLTIQRTQQEDSAVYLCASSLLGAAGGAYNEQFFGPGTRLTVL.

The chain combines TRBV7-8 with TRBJ1-4; possible D gene TRBD1, 5 bases. Trimming cost V 3 bases and J 6 bases, with 5 bases left between them. The length of the CDR3 is 12 residues. Germline CDR1 and CDR2: SGHVS and FQNEAQ. The CDR3 loop reads CASSFRDEKLFF. DNA for the CDR3: TGTGCCAGCAGCTTCAGGGATGAAAAACTGTTTTTT.

The V and J genes are TRBV11-1 and TRBJ1-2; 10 nucleotides align to TRBD1. Per germline, CDR1 SGHAT and CDR2 FQDESV (reference sequence). The junction had 11 bases not matched to a gene; V was cut back by 5 bases and J by 5 bases. This CDR3 comprises 16 residues. The CDR3 loop reads CASSAETTGGEYGYTF. In DNA form, the CDR3 reads TGTGCCAGCAGCGCCGAAACGACAGGGGGCGAGTATGGCTACACCTTC.

The chain joins TRBV18 to TRBJ1-1; D might be TRBD1 (6 bases). Germline V CDR1 and CDR2: KGHSH, LQKENI. V lost 2 bases to trimming and J lost 11 bases, with 12 bases between them. The CDR3 is made up of 12 amino acids. The chain's CDR3 is CASSPDTGSAFF. The CDR3 nucleotides are TGTGCCAGCTCACCAGACACAGGGAGCGCTTTCTTT. Full variable domain (rest looked up from reference TRBV18 and TRBJ1-1): NAGVMQNPRHLVRRRGQEARLRCSPMKGHSHVYWYRQLPEEGLKFMVYLQKENIIDESGMPKERFSAEFPKEGPSILRIQQVVRGDSAAYFCASSPDTGSAFFGQGTRLTVV.

This clone was recorded once. The gene calls are TRBV20-1 and TRBJ2-7; 8 positions agree with TRBD1. The germline V gene has CDR1 DFQATT and CDR2 SNEGSKA (reference sequence). The CDR3 contains 11 residues. V gave up 5 bases and J gave up 5 bases; unmatched junction bases: 2. CDR3 protein: CSAQQGDEQYF. CDR3 in DNA: TGCAGTGCTCAACAGGGGGACGAGCAGTACTTC.

The gene calls are TRBV6-5 and TRBJ2-5, with D perhaps TRBD1 (6 bases). Trimming took off 7 bases at V and 2 bases at J, with 11 bases between the two ends. Germline lookup yields CDR1 MNHEY and CDR2 SVGAGI. CDR3 length: 13 amino acids. CDR3 in amino acids: CASMGTPQETQYF. The CDR3 DNA follows: TGTGCCAGCATGGGGACACCTCAAGAGACCCAGTACTTC.

The chain carries TRBV11-2 and TRBJ2-5, with 7 bases that match TRBD1. Looked up from germline, CDR1 is SGHAT and CDR2 is FQNNGV. The CDR3 runs 13 residues. V was pared by 1 base and J by 5 bases, with 1 base of the junction left unmatched. CDR3 region: CASSLGRGETQYF. CDR3 DNA: TGTGCCAGCAGCTTAGGCAGGGGGGAGACCCAGTACTTC.

The chain employs TRBV9 and TRBJ1-1; D might be TRBD1 (5 bases). V lost 0 bases to trimming and J lost 1 base, with 19 bases between them. CDR1 is SGDLS and CDR2 is YYNGEE in the germline V gene. The CDR3 covers 18 residues. The DNA of the CDR3 is TGTGCCAGCAGCGTAGATCTTGTTCGGACATCTAAGAACACTGAAGCTTTCTTT. Residues: CASSVDLVRTSKNTEAFF.

The chain links TRBV7-8 to TRBJ1-5, with no clear D. V lost 4 bases and J 0 bases, leaving 16 bases between the germline ends. CDR1 is SGHVS, CDR2 FQNEAQ, per germline. This CDR3 has 17 amino acids. This chain's CDR3 is CASSSRPKPYSNQPQHF. The DNA for the CDR3 is TGTGCCAGCAGCTCCAGGCCGAAACCGTATAGCAATCAGCCCCAGCATTTT. Looking up the rest from reference TRBV7-8 and TRBJ1-5 gives the full variable domain: GAGVSQSPRYKVAKRGQDVALRCDPISGHVSLFWYQQALGQGPEFLTYFQNEAQLDKSGLPSDRFFAERPEGSVSTLKIQRTQQEDSAVYLCASSSRPKPYSNQPQHFGDGTRLSIL.

V and J are TRBV19 and TRBJ2-1; a possible D gene is TRBD2 (7 bases). CDR3 length equals 15 residues. Trimming removed 5 bases at V and 4 bases at J, with 15 bases between. In germline, CDR1 is LNHDA, CDR2 SQIVND (reference sequence). CDR3 nucleotides: TGTGCCAGTAGTGCCCCGCGGGGGCGATACAATGAGCAGTTCTTC. This sequence encodes CASSAPRGRYNEQFF.

The J gene is TRBJ2-1, the V gene TRBV27, with D possibly being TRBD1 (6 bases). The V gene lost 3 bases and the J gene lost 9 bases, with 9 bases spanning the gap. CDR3 length equals 12 residues. The germline V gene encodes CDR1 MNHEY and CDR2 SMNVEV (reference sequence). The CDR3 bases are TGTGCCAGCAGTTTGGGGGCCGGTGAGCAGTTCTTC. This sequence encodes CASSLGAGEQFF.

The chain's CDR3 is CASSKAGAIHEQYF. Written as DNA, the CDR3 is TGTGCCAGCAGTAAGGCGGGAGCTATCCACGAGCAGTACTTC. This sequence joins TRBV7-2 and TRBJ2-7; TRBD2 matches 7 bases. Per germline, CDR1 SGHTA and CDR2 FQGNSA. This CDR3 spans 14 amino acids. Unmatched junction bases numbered 10, after V lost 6 bases and J lost 5 bases.

This chain links TRBV7-2 with TRBJ2-7, with D perhaps TRBD2 (6 bases). Trimming took 5 bases from V and 3 from J, leaving 14 bases between them. The length of the CDR3 is 14 residues. CDR1 is SGHTA, CDR2 FQGNSA, per germline. The CDR3 sequence is CASSPRTTYYEQYF. The CDR3 DNA reads as TGTGCCAGCAGCCCTAGGACTACTTACTACGAGCAGTACTTC.

This chain uses TRBV24-1 with TRBJ2-1; D is possibly TRBD1 (6 bases). Germline-derived CDR1 and CDR2 are KGHDR and SFDVKD. V was clipped by 2 bases and J by 4 bases, with 14 bases between them. This CDR3 contains 16 residues. This CDR3 reads CATSDSGETQYNEQFF. CDR3 nucleotide sequence: TGTGCCACCAGTGATTCAGGGGAGACCCAGTACAATGAGCAGTTCTTC.

V usage is TRBV19 and J usage is TRBJ1-1; a possible D gene is TRBD1 (6 bases). V lost 4 bases, J lost 7 bases, and 19 bases lay in between. This CDR3 has 15 amino acids. Germline V gives CDR1 LNHDA, CDR2 SQIVND (reference sequence). The CDR3 sequence: CASSTSSTGRGEAFF. CDR3 bases: TGTGCCAGTAGTACCAGCTCGACAGGCCGAGGTGAAGCTTTCTTT.

The chain uses TRBV30 and TRBJ2-7; 8 bases match TRBD2. V lost 4 bases and J lost 2; bases outside the gene matches: 4. This CDR3 is 13 amino acids long. CDR1 and CDR2 (germline): GTSNPN, SVGIG (reference sequence). The DNA of the CDR3 is TGTGCCTGGACGGTAGCGGGACCCTACGAGCAGTACTTC. Amino acids: CAWTVAGPYEQYF.

The chain links TRBV7-9 to TRBJ2-2; D perhaps matches TRBD2 (5 bases). The CDR3 is 14 amino acids. V gave up 5 bases and J gave up 1 base, with 8 bases separating them. The germline CDR1 and CDR2 sequences are SEHNR and FQNEAQ (reference sequence). The CDR3 DNA sequence: TGTGCCAGCAGCCCCCGGGAGAACACCGGGGAGCTGTTTTTT. Translating gives CASSPRENTGELFF.

The rearrangement joins TRBV6-5 to TRBJ2-3, with 7 positions matching TRBD1. The CDR3 spans 14 residues. The V segment lost 6 bases and the J segment 5 bases; nucleotides outside the gene matches: 8. CDR1 is MNHEY, CDR2 SVGAGI, per germline. The CDR3 DNA reads as TGTGCCAGCAGACCCCGACAGGGTGGAGATACGCAGTATTTT. It is translated as CASRPRQGGDTQYF.

The chain has TRBV5-1 and TRBJ2-7; 9 bases fit TRBD1. V shed 7 bases and J 3 bases; nucleotides not matched to a gene: 2. The germline V gene has CDR1 SGHRS and CDR2 YFSETQ. This CDR3 has 12 residues. The CDR3 nucleotides read TGCGCCAGCGGGACAGGGAACTACGAGCAGTACTTC. Translation gives CASGTGNYEQYF.

The V and J genes are TRBV5-4 and TRBJ2-3, with 13 bases aligning to TRBD2. Germline V lookup: CDR1 SGHNT, CDR2 YYREEE (reference sequence). Trimming removed 4 bases from V and 1 base from J; junction bases left unmatched: 6. This CDR3 has 17 amino acids. Written as DNA, the CDR3 is TGTGCCAGCAGCCCCAGACTAGCGGGAGGCGGCACAGATACGCAGTATTTT. Translating it yields CASSPRLAGGGTDTQYF.

V is TRBV7-8 and J is TRBJ1-5, with TRBD1 identical over 7 bases. Germline lookup yields CDR1 SGHVS and CDR2 FQNEAQ. The CDR3 sequence is 15 residues long. After removal of 2 bases from V and 7 bases from J, the junction contained 8 bases not matched to a gene. CDR3 sequence reads: CASSLRDRSLQPQHF. CDR3 nucleotide sequence: TGTGCCAGCAGCTTACGGGACAGAAGTTTGCAGCCCCAGCATTTT. Full variable domain (missing parts from reference TRBV7-8 and TRBJ1-5): GAGVSQSPRYKVAKRGQDVALRCDPISGHVSLFWYQQALGQGPEFLTYFQNEAQLDKSGLPSDRFFAERPEGSVSTLKIQRTQQEDSAVYLCASSLRDRSLQPQHFGDGTRLSIL.